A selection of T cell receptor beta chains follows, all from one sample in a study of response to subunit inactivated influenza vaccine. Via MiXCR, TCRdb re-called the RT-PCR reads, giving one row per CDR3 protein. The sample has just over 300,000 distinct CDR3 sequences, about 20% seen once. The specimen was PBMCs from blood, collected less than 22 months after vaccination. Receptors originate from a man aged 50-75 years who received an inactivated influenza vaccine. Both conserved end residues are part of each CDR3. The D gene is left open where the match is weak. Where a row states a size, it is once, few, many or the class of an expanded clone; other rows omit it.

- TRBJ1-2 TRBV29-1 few TGCAGCGTTATAGGTGGGGATGGCTACACCTTC CSVIGGDGYTF
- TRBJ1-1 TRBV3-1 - TGTGCCAGCAGCCATAACAGGGTGAGCACTGAAGCTTTCTTT CASSHNRVSTEAFF
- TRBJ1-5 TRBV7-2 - TGTGCCAGCACCACCATGGGGGAAGGGCCCCAGCATTTT CASTTMGEGPQHF
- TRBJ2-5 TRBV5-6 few TGTGCCAGCAGCTTGAGGTTTTCGGACAGAGACCAAGAGACCCAGTACTTC CASSLRFSDRDQETQYF
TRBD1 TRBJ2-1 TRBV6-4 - TGTGCCAGCAGTCCCAATACGGGACAGGGTAATGAGCAGTTCTTC CASSPNTGQGNEQFF
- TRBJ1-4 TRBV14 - TGTGCCAGCAGTTACAACAGGAATGAAAAACTGTTTTTT CASSYNRNEKLFF
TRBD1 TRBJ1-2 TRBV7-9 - TGTGCCAGCAGTCGCACGGACAGGGCCTATGGCTACACCTTC CASSRTDRAYGYTF
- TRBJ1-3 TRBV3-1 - TGTGCCAGCAGCCAAGCGGGGGGACCCTCTGGAAACACCATATATTTT CASSQAGGPSGNTIYF
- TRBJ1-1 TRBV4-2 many TGTGCCAGCAGTATAGCCTGGGACACTGAAGCTTTCTTT CASSIAWDTEAFF
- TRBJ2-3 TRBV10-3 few TGTGCCATCAGTGACCGCAAAGGGGGGCCTCTTAGCACAGATACGCAGTATTTT CAISDRKGGPLSTDTQYF
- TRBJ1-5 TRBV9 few TGTGCCAGCAGCCTGGGACCGGACAGCAATCAGCCCCAGCATTTT CASSLGPDSNQPQHF
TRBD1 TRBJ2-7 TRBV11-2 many TGTGCCAGCAGCCCCATCTACATTGGGACAGGGGCCTACGAGCAGTACTTC CASSPIYIGTGAYEQYF
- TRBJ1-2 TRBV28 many TGTGCCAGCAGTTTTGGGCCGGGGACCTATGGCTACACCTTC CASSFGPGTYGYTF
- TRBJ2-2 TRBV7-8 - TGTGCCAGCAGCAGGAACGGGGCAACTTGGAACACCGGGGAGCTGTTTTTT CASSRNGATWNTGELFF
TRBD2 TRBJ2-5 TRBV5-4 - TGTGCCAGCAGCTGGCTAGCGGATCAAGAGACCCAGTACTTC CASSWLADQETQYF
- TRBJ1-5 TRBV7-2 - TGTGCCAGCAGCCCAGACATAAATCAGCCCCAGCATTTT CASSPDINQPQHF
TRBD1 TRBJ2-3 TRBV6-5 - TGTGCCAGCAGTTACTCCTGGACAGGGGGAGATACGCAGTATTTT CASSYSWTGGDTQYF
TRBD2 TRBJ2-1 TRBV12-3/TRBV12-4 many TGTGCCAGCAGTTTTAGCGGGAGAATAGCTTACAATGAGCAGTTCTTC CASSFSGRIAYNEQFF
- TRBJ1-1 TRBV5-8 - TGTGCCAGCAGCTCTTACCCAGGGTTAAGGGACACTGAAGCTTTCTTT CASSSYPGLRDTEAFF
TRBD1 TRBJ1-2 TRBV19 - TGTGCCAGTAGTTTAACAGGGGATCGCTATGGCTACACCTTC CASSLTGDRYGYTF
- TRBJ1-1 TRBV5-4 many TGTGCCAGCAGCTTGGACCAGGTGTTGAGCACTGAAGCTTTCTTT CASSLDQVLSTEAFF
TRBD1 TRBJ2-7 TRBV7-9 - TGTGCCAGCAGCGAAACAGGGGGCTCGCCCTACGAGCAGTACTTC CASSETGGSPYEQYF
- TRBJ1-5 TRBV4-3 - TGCGCCAGCAGCCAAGATCGGGGGCGGGACCAGCCCCAGCATTTT CASSQDRGRDQPQHF
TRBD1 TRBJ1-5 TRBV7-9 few TGTGCCAGCAGCCCGGACAGGCAGCCCCAGCATTTT CASSPDRQPQHF
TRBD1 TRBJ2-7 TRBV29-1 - TGCAGCGTGTCGCCGGGACAGGCCTACGAGCAGTACTTC CSVSPGQAYEQYF
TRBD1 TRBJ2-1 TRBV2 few TGTGCCAGCCGTAGGACAGGAGTCTCCTACAATGAGCAGTTCTTC CASRRTGVSYNEQFF
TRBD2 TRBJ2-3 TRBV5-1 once TGCGCCAGCAGGTTACTAGCGGGAGGCGGAGATACGCAGTATTTT CASRLLAGGGDTQYF
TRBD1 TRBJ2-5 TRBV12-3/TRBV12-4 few TGTGCCAGCAGTCCCGGGACAGAGGCGACCCAGTACTTC CASSPGTEATQYF
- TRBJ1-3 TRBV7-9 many TGTGCCAGCAGCCCGCGCCCCCCAGGGGCTGGAAACACCATATATTTT CASSPRPPGAGNTIYF
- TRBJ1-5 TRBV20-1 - TGCAGTGCTAGGAACGGGAGGGGAAATCAGCCCCAGCATTTT CSARNGRGNQPQHF
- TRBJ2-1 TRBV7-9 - TGTGCCAGCAGCTTAAGCAGGTGGGGGAGCTCCTACAATGAGCAGTTCTTC CASSLSRWGSSYNEQFF
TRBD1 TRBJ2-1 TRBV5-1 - TGCGCCAGCAGCAAAGGGACAGGGGCCTACAATGAGCAGTTCTTC CASSKGTGAYNEQFF
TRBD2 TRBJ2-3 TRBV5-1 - TGCGCCAGCAGCTTGTCTAGCGGGAGAGTAGTCGGAGATACGCAGTATTTT CASSLSSGRVVGDTQYF
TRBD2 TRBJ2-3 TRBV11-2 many TGTGCCAGCAGTTACCCTACGCCGGGACTAGCGGAAAGCACAGATACGCAGTATTTT CASSYPTPGLAESTDTQYF
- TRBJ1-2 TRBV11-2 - TGTGCCAGCAGCTTAGGTCCGCTCGTGGGCTATGGCTACACCTTC CASSLGPLVGYGYTF
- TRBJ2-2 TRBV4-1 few TGCGCCAGCAGCCTGGACCCGTTACCCGGGGAGCTGTTTTTT CASSLDPLPGELFF
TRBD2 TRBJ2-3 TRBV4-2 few TGTGCCAGCAGAGACCAGCGGCGGGAGGATACGCAGTATTTT CASRDQRREDTQYF
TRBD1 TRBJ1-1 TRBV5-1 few TGCGCCAGCAGCCCCCAGGGGGTCGGTAGCACTGAAGCTTTCTTT CASSPQGVGSTEAFF
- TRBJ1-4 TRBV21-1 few TGTGCCAGCAGCAAATCTCCGGGTCCCGGCGCCGAAAAACTGTTTTTT CASSKSPGPGAEKLFF
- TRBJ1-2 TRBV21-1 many TGTGCCAGCAGCAAAGGACCTGGCTACACCTTC CASSKGPGYTF
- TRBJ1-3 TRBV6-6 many TGTGCCAGCAGGCCACGGGAAGACACCATATATTTT CASRPREDTIYF
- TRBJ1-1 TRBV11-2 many TGTGCCAGCAGCTTAGATCGGAGTGAAGCTTTCTTT CASSLDRSEAFF
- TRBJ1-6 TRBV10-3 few TGTGCCATCAGTGAGGGGTCTCATAATTCACCCCTCCACTTT CAISEGSHNSPLHF
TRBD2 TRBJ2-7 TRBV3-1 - TGTGCCAGCAGCCATCCCCCTAGTAGCGGGGCTTACGAGCAGTACTTC CASSHPPSSGAYEQYF
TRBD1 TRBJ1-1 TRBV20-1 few TGCAGTGCTAGGGATGGACAGGGGATGGTGAACACTGAAGCTTTCTTT CSARDGQGMVNTEAFF
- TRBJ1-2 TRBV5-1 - TGCGCCAGCAGCTTGGAGGGGAAGGACTATGGCTACACCTTC CASSLEGKDYGYTF
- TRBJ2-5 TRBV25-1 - TGTGCCAGCAGTGAATATTCTTCAGCCCCAGAGACCCAGTACTTC CASSEYSSAPETQYF
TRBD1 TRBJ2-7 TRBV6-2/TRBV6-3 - TGTGCCAGCAGCCGCACCTTGACAGGGGTGTACGAGCAGTACTTC CASSRTLTGVYEQYF
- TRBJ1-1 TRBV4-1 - TGCGCCAGCAGCCTTCGAACCCTTTCAATGCGAGAGAGCACTGAAGCTTTCTTT CASSLRTLSMRESTEAFF